Following are 10 T cell receptor beta chains from one sample sequenced in a study of blood T cell repertoires in COVID-19. The table came from immunoSEQ multiplex PCR; TCRdb's copy has only in-frame clones and leaves some out. The repertoire includes over 300,000 clones, approximately 88% of them detected once, and 1% to 1.5% sits in the top ten. The sample consisted of peripheral blood. These receptors all stem from a man aged 35-49 years with acute or convalescent COVID-19.

This clone was recorded at least ten times. V and J are TRBV3-1 (or the pseudogene TRBV3-2) and TRBJ2-7, with TRBD2 as a possible D gene (5 bases). The V end lost 2 bases, the J end lost 1 base, and 9 bases lay between the germline ends. The CDR3 consists of 14 residues. Germline CDR1 is LGHDT and CDR2 is YNNKEL (reference sequence). CDR3 bases: TGTGCCAGCAGCCAAATTCCGGGGTCCTACGAGCAGTACTTC. Encoded protein: CASSQIPGSYEQYF.

The rearrangement links TRBV2 to TRBJ2-7; TRBD1 might be the D (6 bases). Between the trimmed V and J ends, which lost 8 bases and 6 bases, there was a span of 23 bases. The length of the CDR3 is 15 residues. The germline V gene has CDR1 SNHLY and CDR2 FYNNEI. The CDR3 DNA is TGTGCCAGCTCTACGTCCAGGGGACCCCCAGTCGAGCAGTACTTC. Translated, it gives CASSTSRGPPVEQYF. The complete variable domain, with remaining parts taken from reference TRBV2 and TRBJ2-7, reads EPEVTQTPSHQVTQMGQEVILRCVPISNHLYFYWYRQILGQKVEFLVSFYNNEISEKSEIFDDQFSVERPDGSNFTLKIRSTKLEDSAMYFCASSTSRGPPVEQYFGPGTRLTVT.

The V gene is TRBV2, the J gene TRBJ2-3, with D possibly being TRBD1 (5 bases). Per germline, CDR1 SNHLY and CDR2 FYNNEI. This CDR3 is 15 amino acids long. Trimming removed 3 bases at V and 2 bases at J, with 12 bases between. Here the CDR3 DNA reads TGTGCCAGCAGTGAGGGTGGGGCTAACACAGATACGCAGTATTTT. Translation: CASSEGGANTDTQYF.

This chain connects TRBV20-1 to TRBJ1-1; D is uncertain. Per germline, CDR1 DFQATT and CDR2 SNEGSKA (reference sequence). The CDR3 sequence is 11 residues long. V was shortened by 3 bases and J by 5 bases, with 7 bases between the two germline ends. As DNA, the CDR3 is TGCAGTGCTAGCGAGGCGACTGAAGCTTTCTTT. Residues: CSASEATEAFF.

J is TRBJ2-1 and V is TRBV6-9; D unclear. The CDR3 is 18 residues long. The V end lost 2 bases, the J end lost 7 bases, and 24 bases lay between the germline ends. Germline V gene lookup returns CDR1 MNHGY and CDR2 SVAAGI. This chain's CDR3 is CASSYISPEVAIRNEQFF. The CDR3 nucleotides read TGTGCCAGCAGTTATATCTCTCCGGAAGTAGCAATAAGAAATGAGCAGTTCTTC.

The gene calls are TRBV6-5 and TRBJ2-7; a weak D match, TRBD2 (6 bases). CDR3 size: 14 residues. Trimming pared 2 bases from V and 0 bases from J, leaving 8 bases between. Germline CDR1 is MNHEY and CDR2 is SVGAGI. CDR3 in amino acids: CASSYRGLSYEQYF. Here the CDR3 DNA reads TGTGCCAGCAGTTACAGGGGACTCTCCTACGAGCAGTACTTC.

The rearrangement links TRBV27 to TRBJ2-7; tentative D call: TRBD1 (5 bases). This CDR3 comprises 14 residues. CDR1 and CDR2 from the germline V gene are MNHEY and SMNVEV (reference sequence). V shed 3 bases and J shed 1 base, with 10 bases lying between them. The CDR3 region is CASSLFDSSYEQYF. The DNA of the CDR3 is TGTGCCAGCAGTTTGTTCGACAGTTCCTACGAGCAGTACTTC.

The rearrangement joins TRBV5-5 to TRBJ1-5; 8 bases fit TRBD1. This CDR3 is built from 15 residues. Germline CDR1 is SGHKS and CDR2 is YYEKEE (reference sequence). V shed 1 base and J 2 bases; nucleotides not matched to a gene: 2. DNA of the CDR3: TGTGCCAGCAGCTTGACGGACAGGGGCAATCAGCCCCAGCATTTT. Translating gives CASSLTDRGNQPQHF.

This clone was recorded once. Other nucleotide sequences from this sample produce the same CDR3. The V call is TRBV20-1, the J call TRBJ1-5; possible D gene TRBD1, 5 bases. The CDR3 is made up of 14 amino acids. Trimming pared 3 bases from V and 2 bases from J, leaving 11 bases between. In germline, CDR1 is DFQATT, CDR2 SNEGSKA (reference sequence). CDR3 coding DNA: TGCAGTGCTAGTCAGGGAGGCGGCAATCAGCCCCAGCATTTT. Amino acid sequence: CSASQGGGNQPQHF.

The rearrangement links TRBV2 to TRBJ1-2; 8 positions match TRBD1. The germline V gene has CDR1 SNHLY and CDR2 FYNNEI. The CDR3 runs to 15 residues. V was pared by 2 bases and J by 5 bases, with 7 bases of the junction left unmatched. CDR3 sequence (DNA): TGTGCCAGCAGTGAAAAGGGCAGGGGGCTGTATGGCTACACCTTC. This encodes CASSEKGRGLYGYTF. The whole variable domain, filled in from reference TRBV2 and TRBJ1-2, reads EPEVTQTPSHQVTQMGQEVILRCVPISNHLYFYWYRQILGQKVEFLVSFYNNEISEKSEIFDDQFSVERPDGSNFTLKIRSTKLEDSAMYFCASSEKGRGLYGYTFGSGTRLTVV.